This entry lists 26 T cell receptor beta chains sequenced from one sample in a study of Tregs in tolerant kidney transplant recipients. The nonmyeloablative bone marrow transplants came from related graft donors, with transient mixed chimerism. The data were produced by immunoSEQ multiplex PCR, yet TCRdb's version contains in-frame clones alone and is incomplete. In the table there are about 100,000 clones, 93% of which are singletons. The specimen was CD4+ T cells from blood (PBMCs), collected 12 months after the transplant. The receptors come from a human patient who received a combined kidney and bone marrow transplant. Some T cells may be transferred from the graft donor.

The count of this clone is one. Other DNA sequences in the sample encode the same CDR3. The CDR3 DNA is TGTGCCAGCAGCGTGGGCAGGGGCAATTCACCCCTCCACTTT. Translation: CASSVGRGNSPLHF. The J gene is TRBJ1-6, the V gene TRBV7-2, with D possibly being TRBD1 (6 bases). Between the trimmed V and J ends, which lost 5 bases and 7 bases, there was a span of 12 bases. The CDR3 has 14 residues. Germline V gene data show CDR1 as SGHTA and CDR2 as FQGNSA.

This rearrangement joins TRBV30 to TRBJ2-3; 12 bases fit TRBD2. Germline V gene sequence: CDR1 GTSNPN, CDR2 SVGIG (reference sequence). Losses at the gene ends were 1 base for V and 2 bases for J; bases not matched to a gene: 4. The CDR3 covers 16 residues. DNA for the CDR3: TGTGCCTGGAGTGGTGGACTAGCGGGATTCACAGATACGCAGTATTTT. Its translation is CAWSGGLAGFTDTQYF.

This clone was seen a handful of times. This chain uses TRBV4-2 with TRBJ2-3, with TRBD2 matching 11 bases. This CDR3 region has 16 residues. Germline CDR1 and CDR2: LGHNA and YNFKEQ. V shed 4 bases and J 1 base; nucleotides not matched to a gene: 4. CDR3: CASSLSTSGGTDTQYF. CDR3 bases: TGTGCCAGCAGCCTTTCGACTAGCGGGGGCACAGATACGCAGTATTTT.

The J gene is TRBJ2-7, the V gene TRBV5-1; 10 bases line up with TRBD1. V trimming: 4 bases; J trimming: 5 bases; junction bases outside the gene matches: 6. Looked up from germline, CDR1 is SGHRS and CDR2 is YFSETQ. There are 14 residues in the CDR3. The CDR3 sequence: CASSSTGTGDEQYF. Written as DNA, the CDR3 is TGCGCCAGCAGCAGTACCGGGACAGGGGACGAGCAGTACTTC.

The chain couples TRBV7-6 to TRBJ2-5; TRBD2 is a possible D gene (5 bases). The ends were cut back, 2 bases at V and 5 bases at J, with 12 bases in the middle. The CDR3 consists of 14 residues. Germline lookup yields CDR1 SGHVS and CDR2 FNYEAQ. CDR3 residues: CASSLTRGGETQYF. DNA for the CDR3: TGTGCCAGCAGCTTAACTCGGGGTGGCGAGACCCAGTACTTC. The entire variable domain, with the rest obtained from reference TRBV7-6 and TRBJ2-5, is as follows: GAGVSQSPRYKVTKRGQDVALRCDPISGHVSLYWYRQALGQGPEFLTYFNYEAQQDKSGLPNDRFSAERPEGSISTLTIQRTEQRDSAMYRCASSLTRGGETQYFGPGTRLLVL.

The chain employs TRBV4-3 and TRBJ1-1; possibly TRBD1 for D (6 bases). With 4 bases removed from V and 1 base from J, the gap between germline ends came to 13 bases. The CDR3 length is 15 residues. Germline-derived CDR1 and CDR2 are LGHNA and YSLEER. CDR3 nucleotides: TGCGCCAGCAGCCTATCGGGACATACGAACACTGAAGCTTTCTTT. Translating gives CASSLSGHTNTEAFF.

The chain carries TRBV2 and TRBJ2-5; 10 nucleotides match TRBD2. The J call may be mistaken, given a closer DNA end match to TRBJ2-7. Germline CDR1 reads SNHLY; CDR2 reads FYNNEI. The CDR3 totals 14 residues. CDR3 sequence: CASTQRRLAGEQYF. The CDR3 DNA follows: TGTGCCAGCACTCAACGGCGACTAGCGGGCGAGCAGTACTTC.

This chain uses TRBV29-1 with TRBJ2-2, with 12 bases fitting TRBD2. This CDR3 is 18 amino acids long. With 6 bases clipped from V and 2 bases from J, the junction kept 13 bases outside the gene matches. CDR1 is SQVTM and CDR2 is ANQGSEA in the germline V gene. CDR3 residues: CSVPPEPGLAGNTGELFF. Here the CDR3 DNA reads TGCAGCGTCCCCCCCGAGCCGGGACTAGCGGGCAACACCGGGGAGCTGTTTTTT.

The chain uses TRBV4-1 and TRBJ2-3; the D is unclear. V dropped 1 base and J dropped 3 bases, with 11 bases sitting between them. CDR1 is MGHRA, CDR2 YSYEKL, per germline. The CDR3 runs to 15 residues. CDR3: CASSQVGSKTDTQYF. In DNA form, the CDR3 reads TGCGCCAGCAGCCAAGTGGGCAGTAAGACAGATACGCAGTATTTT.

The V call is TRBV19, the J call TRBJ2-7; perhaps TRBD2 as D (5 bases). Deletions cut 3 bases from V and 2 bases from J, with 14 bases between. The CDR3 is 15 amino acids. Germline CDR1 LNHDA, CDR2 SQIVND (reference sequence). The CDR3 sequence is CASSMKPGFTYEQYF. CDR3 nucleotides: TGTGCCAGTAGTATGAAACCGGGATTTACCTACGAGCAGTACTTC.

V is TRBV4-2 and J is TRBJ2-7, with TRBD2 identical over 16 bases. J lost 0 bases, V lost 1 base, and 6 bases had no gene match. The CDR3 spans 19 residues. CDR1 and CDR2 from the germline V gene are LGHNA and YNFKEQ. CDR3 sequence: CASSQAPGLAGGSSYEQYF. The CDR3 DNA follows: TGTGCCAGCAGCCAAGCCCCGGGACTAGCGGGGGGGAGCTCCTACGAGCAGTACTTC.

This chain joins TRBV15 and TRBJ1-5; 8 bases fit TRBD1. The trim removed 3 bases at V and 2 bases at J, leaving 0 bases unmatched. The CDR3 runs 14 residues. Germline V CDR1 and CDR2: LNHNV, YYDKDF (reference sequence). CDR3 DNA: TGTGCCACCAGCAGGACAGGGGGCAATCAGCCCCAGCATTTT. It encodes CATSRTGGNQPQHF.

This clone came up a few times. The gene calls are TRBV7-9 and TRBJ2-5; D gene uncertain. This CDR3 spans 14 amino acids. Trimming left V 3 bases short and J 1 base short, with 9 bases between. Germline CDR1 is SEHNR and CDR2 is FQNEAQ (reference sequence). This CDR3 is CASSFTVPQETQYF. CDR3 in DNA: TGTGCCAGCAGCTTTACAGTACCCCAAGAGACCCAGTACTTC.

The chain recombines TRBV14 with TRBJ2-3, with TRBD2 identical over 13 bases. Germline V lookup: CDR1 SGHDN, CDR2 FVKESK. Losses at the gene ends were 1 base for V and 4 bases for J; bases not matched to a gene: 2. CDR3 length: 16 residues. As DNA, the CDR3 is TGTGCCAGCAGCCAAGGGACTAGCGGGAGCGCAGATACGCAGTATTTT. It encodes CASSQGTSGSADTQYF.

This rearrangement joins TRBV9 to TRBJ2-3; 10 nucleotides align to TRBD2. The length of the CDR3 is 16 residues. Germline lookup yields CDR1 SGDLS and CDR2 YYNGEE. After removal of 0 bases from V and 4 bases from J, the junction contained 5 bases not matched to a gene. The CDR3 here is CASSVGAGGGSDTQYF. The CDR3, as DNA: TGTGCCAGCAGCGTAGGAGCGGGAGGGGGGTCAGATACGCAGTATTTT.

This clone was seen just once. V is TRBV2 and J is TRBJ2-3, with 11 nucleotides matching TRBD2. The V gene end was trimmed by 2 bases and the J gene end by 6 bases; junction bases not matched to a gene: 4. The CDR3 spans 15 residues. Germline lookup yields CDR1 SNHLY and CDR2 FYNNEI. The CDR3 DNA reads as TGTGCCAGCAGTGAACGGGCTAGCGGGGGGGATACGCAGTATTTT. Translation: CASSERASGGDTQYF.

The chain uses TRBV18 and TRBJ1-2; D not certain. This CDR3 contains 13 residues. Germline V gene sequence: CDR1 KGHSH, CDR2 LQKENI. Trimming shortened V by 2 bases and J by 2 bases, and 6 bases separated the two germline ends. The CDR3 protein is CASSPTGNYGYTF. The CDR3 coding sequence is TGTGCCAGCTCACCAACGGGGAACTATGGCTACACCTTC. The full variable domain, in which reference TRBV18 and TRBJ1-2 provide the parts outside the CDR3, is NAGVMQNPRHLVRRRGQEARLRCSPMKGHSHVYWYRQLPEEGLKFMVYLQKENIIDESGMPKERFSAEFPKEGPSILRIQQVVRGDSAAYFCASSPTGNYGYTFGSGTRLTVV.

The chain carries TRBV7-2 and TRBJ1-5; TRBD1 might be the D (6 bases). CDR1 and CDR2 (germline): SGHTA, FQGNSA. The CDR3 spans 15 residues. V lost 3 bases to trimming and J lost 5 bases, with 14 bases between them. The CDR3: CASSFRSGVDQPQHF. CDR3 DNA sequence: TGTGCCAGCAGCTTCAGGTCAGGGGTTGATCAGCCCCAGCATTTT.

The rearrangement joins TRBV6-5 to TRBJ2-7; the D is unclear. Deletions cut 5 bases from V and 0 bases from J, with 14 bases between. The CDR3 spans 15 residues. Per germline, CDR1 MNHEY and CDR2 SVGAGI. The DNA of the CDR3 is TGTGCCAGCAGTCCCCGCAGGATAAGCTCCTACGAGCAGTACTTC. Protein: CASSPRRISSYEQYF.

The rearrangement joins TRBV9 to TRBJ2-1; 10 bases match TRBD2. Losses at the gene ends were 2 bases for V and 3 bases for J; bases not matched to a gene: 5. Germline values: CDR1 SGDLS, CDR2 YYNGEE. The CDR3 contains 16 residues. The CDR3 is CASSVLAGAIYNEQFF. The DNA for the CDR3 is TGTGCCAGCAGCGTCCTAGCGGGGGCCATCTACAATGAGCAGTTCTTC. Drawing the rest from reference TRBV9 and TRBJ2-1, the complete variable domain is DSGVTQTPKHLITATGQRVTLRCSPRSGDLSVYWYQQSLDQGLQFLIQYYNGEERAKGNILERFSAQQFPDLHSELNLSSLELGDSALYFCASSVLAGAIYNEQFFGPGTRLTVL.

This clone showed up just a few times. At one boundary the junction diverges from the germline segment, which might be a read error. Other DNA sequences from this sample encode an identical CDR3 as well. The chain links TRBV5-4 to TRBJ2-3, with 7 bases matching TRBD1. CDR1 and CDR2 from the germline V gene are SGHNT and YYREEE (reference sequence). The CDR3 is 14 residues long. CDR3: CASSLDRGTDTQYF. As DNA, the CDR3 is TGTGCCAGCAGCTTGGACAGGGGCACGGATACGCAGTATTTT.

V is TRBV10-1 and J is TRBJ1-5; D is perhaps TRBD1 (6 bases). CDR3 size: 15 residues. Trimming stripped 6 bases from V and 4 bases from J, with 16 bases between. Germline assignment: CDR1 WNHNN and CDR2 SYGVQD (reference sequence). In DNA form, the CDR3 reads TGCGCCAGCAGCCCCAGGAACAGGGCGAATCAGCCCCAGCATTTT. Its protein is CASSPRNRANQPQHF.

The CDR3 loop is CASSLGAGGGADTQYF. The CDR3 DNA follows: TGTGCCAGCAGCTTAGGGGCAGGGGGCGGCGCAGATACGCAGTATTTT. This rearrangement joins TRBV7-2 to TRBJ2-3, with 8 positions matching TRBD1. CDR3 length: 16 residues. From germline, CDR1 is SGHTA and CDR2 FQGNSA. Trimming removed 1 base from V and 4 bases from J; junction bases left unmatched: 7.

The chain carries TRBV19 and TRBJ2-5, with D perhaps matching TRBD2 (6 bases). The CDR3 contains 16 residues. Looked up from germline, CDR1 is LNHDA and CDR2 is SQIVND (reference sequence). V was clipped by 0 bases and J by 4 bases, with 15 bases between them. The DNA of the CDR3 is TGTGCCAGTAGTATAGATTATGGGGGACTTAGAGAGACCCAGTACTTC. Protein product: CASSIDYGGLRETQYF.

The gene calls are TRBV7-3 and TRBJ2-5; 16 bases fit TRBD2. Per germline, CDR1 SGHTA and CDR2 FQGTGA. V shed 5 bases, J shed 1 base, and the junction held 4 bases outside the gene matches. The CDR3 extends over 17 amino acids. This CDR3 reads CASSKGTSGRAQETQYF. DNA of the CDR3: TGTGCCAGCAGCAAAGGGACTAGCGGGAGGGCCCAAGAGACCCAGTACTTC.

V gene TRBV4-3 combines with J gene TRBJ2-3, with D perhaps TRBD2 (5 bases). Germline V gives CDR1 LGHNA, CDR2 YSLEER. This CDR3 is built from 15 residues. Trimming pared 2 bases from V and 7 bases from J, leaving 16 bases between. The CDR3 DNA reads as TGCGCCAGCAGCCAAAAACGGGCGGCCGGGAATACGCAGTATTTT. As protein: CASSQKRAAGNTQYF.